One and the same sample provided the 28 T cell receptor beta chains below, sequenced in a study of beta chain features in type 1 diabetes. Study-wide findings and caveats: Patients with Type 1 diabetes showed moderately but significantly shorter TCRB CDR3s in all four CD4+ subsets.

Their antigens are not known. What was sequenced were expressed TCRB transcripts, since all of the isolated RNA had been reverse transcribed. TCRdb's copy holds only in-frame clones and misses some; the assay was immunoSEQ multiplex PCR. The sample lists 280,000 or so clones; approximately 15% were seen once. Input material: naive CD4+ T cells from blood. Every receptor here comes from a man aged 18 to 29 with type 1 diabetes.

This clone was seen more than once but under ten times. The genes are TRBV19 and TRBJ2-5; TRBD1 aligns across 8 bases. Germline CDR1 reads LNHDA; CDR2 reads SQIVND (reference sequence). V shed 7 bases, J shed 5 bases, and the junction held 15 bases outside the gene matches. The CDR3 extends over 16 amino acids. CDR3 sequence: CASMRTGWDKAETQYF. The CDR3, as DNA: TGTGCCAGTATGCGGACAGGGTGGGACAAAGCGGAGACCCAGTACTTC.

The rearrangement links TRBV30 to TRBJ2-3; a possible D gene is TRBD2 (6 bases). CDR1 and CDR2 from the germline V gene are GTSNPN and SVGIG (reference sequence). The CDR3 contains 14 residues. Trimming cost V 0 bases and J 9 bases, with 16 bases left between them. The CDR3 region has the DNA TGTGCCTGGAGTGTACTCGGGAGAGTGGAGACGCAGTATTTT. As protein: CAWSVLGRVETQYF.

This rearrangement joins TRBV11-3 to TRBJ2-1, with TRBD2 matching 11 bases. The CDR3 is 14 residues long. The germline CDR1 and CDR2 sequences are SGHNT and YENEEA. V gave up 2 bases and J gave up 9 bases; unmatched junction bases: 3. The CDR3 bases are TGTGCCAGCAGCTTAACTAGCGGGGGAGGTGAGCAGTTCTTC. Translating gives CASSLTSGGGEQFF.

This clone appeared a few times. This chain links TRBV9 with TRBJ1-1; TRBD1 is a possible D gene (5 bases). Germline CDR1 is SGDLS and CDR2 is YYNGEE. V gave up 0 bases and J gave up 7 bases, with 16 bases separating them. This CDR3 region has 15 residues. The CDR3 DNA sequence: TGTGCCAGCAGCGTAGGCGCAGGGTCAGGGCTTGAAGCTTTCTTT. Its translation: CASSVGAGSGLEAFF.

This chain uses TRBV7-9 with TRBJ2-7, with a weak D call TRBD2 (7 bases). CDR1 and CDR2 from the germline V gene are SEHNR and FQNEAQ (reference sequence). With 5 bases removed from V and 3 bases from J, the gap between germline ends came to 17 bases. The CDR3 has 15 amino acids. The CDR3 is CASSPPGGRSYEQYF. CDR3 coding DNA: TGTGCCAGCAGCCCCCCCGGGGGGCGCAGCTACGAGCAGTACTTC.

The chain joins TRBV28 to TRBJ1-2, with a tentative D call TRBD1 (6 bases). V dropped 7 bases and J dropped 4 bases, with 16 bases sitting between them. The CDR3 loop spans 14 amino acids. Germline-derived CDR1 and CDR2 are MDHEN and SYDVKM. CDR3: CASTETGVLYGYTF. The CDR3 DNA sequence: TGTGCCAGCACGGAGACAGGCGTCCTCTATGGCTACACCTTC.

This clone has just a few counts. J is TRBJ2-6 and V is TRBV4-1; maybe TRBD2 (6 bases). Germline V gene data show CDR1 as MGHRA and CDR2 as YSYEKL. This CDR3 is built from 17 residues. Between the trimmed V and J ends, which lost 1 base and 2 bases, there was a span of 12 bases. The CDR3, as DNA: TGCGCCAGCAGCCAAGGAGGAGGGCGGACTGGGGCCAACGTCCTGACTTTC. Its translation: CASSQGGGRTGANVLTF.

J is TRBJ2-1 and V is TRBV5-6, with D possibly matching TRBD1 (5 bases). V lost 2 bases and J 7 bases, leaving 10 bases between the germline ends. CDR3 length: 13 amino acids. CDR1 and CDR2 (germline): SGHDT, YYEEEE. CDR3 sequence (DNA): TGTGCCAGCAGCTTTCAGGGCGCAAATGAGCAGTTCTTC. Its translation: CASSFQGANEQFF.

The chain joins TRBV30 to TRBJ2-5; D may be TRBD1 (5 bases). This CDR3 comprises 13 residues. The germline V gene has CDR1 GTSNPN and CDR2 SVGIG (reference sequence). Trimming took off 5 bases at V and 4 bases at J, with 14 bases between the two ends. The CDR3 DNA follows: TGTGCCTGGGTCCAGGGTACGCGAGAGACCCAGTACTTC. Its protein product is CAWVQGTRETQYF.

The rearrangement uses TRBV28 and TRBJ2-7; 11 bases align to TRBD1. Germline assignment: CDR1 MDHEN and CDR2 SYDVKM. Losses at the gene ends were 4 bases for V and 5 bases for J; bases not matched to a gene: 7. This CDR3 region has 15 residues. Written as DNA, the CDR3 is TGTGCCAGCAGTTCTCCGGGACAGGGGGACCACGAGCAGTACTTC. It specifies CASSSPGQGDHEQYF. The whole variable domain, remainder taken from reference TRBV28 and TRBJ2-7, is DVKVTQSSRYLVKRTGEKVFLECVQDMDHENMFWYRQDPGLGLRLIYFSYDVKMKEKGDIPEGYSVSREKKERFSLILESASTNQTSMYLCASSSPGQGDHEQYFGPGTRLTVT.

V is TRBV18 and J is TRBJ2-3; no clear D gene. Between the trimmed V and J ends, which lost 0 bases and 3 bases, there was a span of 10 bases. There are 15 residues in the CDR3. CDR1 is KGHSH and CDR2 is LQKENI in the germline V gene. The CDR3 is CASSPPTSLTDTQYF. CDR3 bases: TGTGCCAGCTCACCACCGACTTCACTGACAGATACGCAGTATTTT.

The chain is built from TRBV18 and TRBJ2-1; tentatively, D is TRBD1 (6 bases). Germline V gives CDR1 KGHSH, CDR2 LQKENI. The CDR3 contains 15 residues. Trimming shortened V by 3 bases and J by 4 bases, and 13 bases separated the two germline ends. The CDR3 reads CASSPTGTSYNEQFF. CDR3 DNA: TGTGCCAGCTCACCGACCGGGACAAGTTACAATGAGCAGTTCTTC.

This chain uses TRBV6-1 with TRBJ1-5, with D possibly being TRBD1 (6 bases). CDR3 length: 15 amino acids. The germline CDR1 and CDR2 sequences are MNHNS and SASEGT. The V end lost 2 bases, the J end lost 5 bases, and 13 bases lay between the germline ends. The CDR3, as DNA: TGTGCCAGCAGTGAACATAGGACAGAGGATCAGCCCCAGCATTTT. This translates into CASSEHRTEDQPQHF.

The chain couples TRBV29-1 to TRBJ1-2, with D possibly TRBD1 on 5 matching bases. Trimming stripped 4 bases from V and 2 bases from J, with 11 bases between. The CDR3 contains 13 residues. CDR1 and CDR2 (germline): SQVTM, ANQGSEA. The CDR3 protein is CSVGKGNNYGYTF. As DNA, the CDR3 is TGCAGCGTTGGTAAGGGGAACAACTATGGCTACACCTTC.

V is TRBV20-1 and J is TRBJ2-5; maybe TRBD1 (7 bases). The CDR3 contains 10 residues. The germline V gene encodes CDR1 DFQATT and CDR2 SNEGSKA (reference sequence). V was shortened by 5 bases and J by 14 bases, with 15 bases between the two germline ends. CDR3 sequence: CSAARGEVYF. As DNA, the CDR3 is TGCAGTGCTGCCAGGGGGGAGGTATACTTC.

This clone was observed a handful of times. This sequence joins TRBV5-1 and TRBJ2-5, with 10 bases lining up with TRBD2. This CDR3 comprises 16 residues. Germline CDR1 is SGHRS and CDR2 is YFSETQ. Trimming at V came to 2 bases and at J to 5 bases, leaving 9 bases not matched to a gene. CDR3 protein: CASSFGLADSVETQYF. The CDR3 region has the DNA TGCGCCAGCAGCTTTGGACTAGCGGACTCGGTGGAGACCCAGTACTTC.

The chain employs TRBV7-9 and TRBJ1-1; D ambiguous. V lost 1 base and J lost 4, with 10 bases in between. CDR3 length equals 14 residues. Germline lookup yields CDR1 SEHNR and CDR2 FQNEAQ (reference sequence). In nucleotides, the CDR3 is TGTGCCAGCAGCTTAGACGGGTTCGGCACTGAAGCTTTCTTT. This translates into CASSLDGFGTEAFF.

The chain carries TRBV4-3 and TRBJ2-5; no definite D call. The CDR3 is 15 amino acids. CDR1 and CDR2 (germline): LGHNA, YSLEER. Trimming removed 0 bases from V and 5 bases from J, with 13 bases in between. Written as DNA, the CDR3 is TGCGCCAGCAGCCAAGATTTTTCTACCCGGGAGACCCAGTACTTC. This sequence encodes CASSQDFSTRETQYF.

J is TRBJ1-2 and V is TRBV19, with TRBD1 matching over 7 bases. Trimming cost V 9 bases and J 4 bases; bases outside gene matches: 14. Germline V gene data show CDR1 as LNHDA and CDR2 as SQIVND (reference sequence). The length of the CDR3 is 15 residues. The CDR3 DNA follows: TGTGCCAGCTCACGATCTACAGGGGTCAGCTATGGCTACACCTTC. Translating gives CASSRSTGVSYGYTF.

This rearrangement joins TRBV5-1 to TRBJ2-5, with 10 bases aligning to TRBD1. TRBJ2-7 matches the DNA end more closely, so the J call is doubtful. CDR1 and CDR2 (germline): SGHRS, YFSETQ. This CDR3 has 15 amino acids. CDR3 residues: CASSRGTGALNEQYF. CDR3 in DNA: TGCGCCAGCAGCCGAGGGACAGGGGCGCTCAACGAGCAGTACTTC.

This clone was detected a few times. The gene calls are TRBV7-9 and TRBJ1-1; 8 positions agree with TRBD1. Looked up from germline, CDR1 is SEHNR and CDR2 is FQNEAQ (reference sequence). The CDR3 loop spans 12 amino acids. Written as DNA, the CDR3 is TGTGGTGCTGGGACAGGCGTCGTACCGGCTTTCTTT. Protein: CGAGTGVVPAFF.

This clone was seen only a few times. The chain has TRBV5-5 and TRBJ2-5, with D unresolved. V dropped 0 bases and J dropped 3 bases, with 6 bases sitting between them. CDR1 is SGHKS, CDR2 YYEKEE, per germline (reference sequence). The CDR3 has 13 residues. The CDR3 DNA is TGTGCCAGCAGCTTGGGGCAGAAAGAGACCCAGTACTTC. Its translation: CASSLGQKETQYF.

Written as DNA, the CDR3 is TGTGCCAGCACCTCGGCCGGAGACGGAAATAAAAGCACAGATACGCAGTATTTT. Protein sequence: CASTSAGDGNKSTDTQYF. The V gene is TRBV27, the J gene TRBJ2-3; no definite D call. The CDR3 runs to 18 residues. The V gene lost 7 bases and the J gene lost 0 bases, with 23 bases spanning the gap. In germline, CDR1 is MNHEY, CDR2 SMNVEV (reference sequence).

This clone was counted a few times. V and J are TRBV20-1 and TRBJ1-2, with unresolved D. Per germline, CDR1 DFQATT and CDR2 SNEGSKA (reference sequence). The V end lost 1 base, the J end lost 6 bases, and 6 bases lay between the germline ends. The CDR3 runs to 11 residues. In nucleotides, the CDR3 is TGCAGTGCTAGAGGAGGAGATGGCTACACCTTC. Amino acid sequence: CSARGGDGYTF.

In its sample, this clone was seen a few times. The genes are TRBV11-2 and TRBJ1-2, with 7 nucleotides matching TRBD1. The length of the CDR3 is 14 residues. V trimming: 9 bases; J trimming: 4 bases; junction bases outside the gene matches: 11. Germline V lookup: CDR1 SGHAT, CDR2 FQNNGV. The CDR3 DNA sequence: TGTGCCAGTACTAAGACAGGGTGGGTCTATGGCTACACCTTC. Translation: CASTKTGWVYGYTF.

This clone appeared a few times. V usage is TRBV21-1 and J usage is TRBJ2-3; TRBD2 is taken as the D call from the table, unchecked against the DNA. TRBV21-1 is an annotated pseudogene. CDR3 length: 13 residues. Here the CDR3 reads CASTIRRADTQYF. The CDR3 nucleotides are TGTGCCAGCACCATAAGACGGGCAGATACGCAGTATTTT.

A few counts support this clone. This chain joins TRBV28 and TRBJ2-7; TRBD1 matches at 9 bases. The ends lost 5 bases at V and 6 bases at J; junction bases unmatched: 11. Germline V gene sequence: CDR1 MDHEN, CDR2 SYDVKM. The CDR3 spans 15 residues. The CDR3 spells CASSSPGTGSPEQYF. The CDR3 nucleotides are TGTGCCAGCAGTAGTCCCGGGACAGGGAGCCCCGAGCAGTACTTC.

This clone was detected a few times. The rearrangement uses TRBV25-1 and TRBJ1-1; D not resolved. Germline-derived CDR1 and CDR2 are MGHDK and SYGVNS. This CDR3 spans 16 amino acids. V lost 0 bases to trimming and J lost 1 base, with 12 bases between them. CDR3 protein: CASSEYEGRKNTEAFF. The CDR3 bases are TGTGCCAGCAGTGAATATGAGGGCAGAAAGAACACTGAAGCTTTCTTT.